The rows below give T cell receptor beta chains drawn from one sample of a study of CD8+CD57+ T cells in acquired aplastic anemia. From the reads, TCRdb called clonotypes with MiXCR, one entry per CDR3 protein. The sample shows about 42,000 distinct CDR3 sequences, 68% of them seen only once. The specimen was sorted CD4+, CD8+, or CD8+CD57+ T cells (not recorded which) from PBMCs. The receptors were gathered from a human donor in good health, serving as a control. Each CDR3 is given with its conserved first and last residue. Fields, in order: V gene, clone size, J gene, D gene, CDR3 DNA, CDR3 protein. The D gene is left open where the match is weak. For some rows the clone size is stated as once, few or many, or as a class when expanded; others skip it.

v_gene: TRBV11-1
abundance: NA
j_gene: TRBJ2-6
d_gene: NA
CDR3nt: TGTGCCAGCAGCCCTGTTCTGGGGGAAGCTGGGGCCAACGTCCTGACTTTC
CDR3aa: CASSPVLGEAGANVLTF

v_gene: TRBV15
abundance: NA
j_gene: TRBJ2-5
d_gene: NA
CDR3nt: TGTGCCACCAGCAGAGAGACCCAGTACTTC
CDR3aa: CATSRETQYF

v_gene: TRBV10-3
abundance: few
j_gene: TRBJ1-6
d_gene: NA
CDR3nt: TGTGCCATCACGGCAGGGAATAATTCACCCCTCCACTTT
CDR3aa: CAITAGNNSPLHF

v_gene: TRBV20-1
abundance: NA
j_gene: TRBJ1-2
d_gene: NA
CDR3nt: TGCAGTGCCAAACCTCGGACGGAAGTCTATGGCTACACCTTC
CDR3aa: CSAKPRTEVYGYTF

v_gene: TRBV2
abundance: NA
j_gene: TRBJ2-5
d_gene: NA
CDR3nt: TGTGCCAGCAAACAGGAACGCATGGAGACCCAGTACTTC
CDR3aa: CASKQERMETQYF

v_gene: TRBV29-1
abundance: NA
j_gene: TRBJ2-5
d_gene: NA
CDR3nt: TGCAGCGTTGAGAGGGTGGGAGGTAGAGAGACCCAGTACTTC
CDR3aa: CSVERVGGRETQYF

v_gene: TRBV20-1
abundance: NA
j_gene: TRBJ2-1
d_gene: TRBD1
CDR3nt: TGCAGTTCGGGACCCGACAGGGCGGGCAATGAGCAGTTCTTC
CDR3aa: CSSGPDRAGNEQFF

v_gene: TRBV7-2
abundance: NA
j_gene: TRBJ2-7
d_gene: NA
CDR3nt: TGTGCCAGCAGTTTACGGGGCGAGCAGTACTTC
CDR3aa: CASSLRGEQYF

v_gene: TRBV14
abundance: NA
j_gene: TRBJ1-6
d_gene: NA
CDR3nt: TGTGCCAGCAGCAAGGGTTATTCACCCCTCCACTTT
CDR3aa: CASSKGYSPLHF

v_gene: TRBV24-1
abundance: NA
j_gene: TRBJ2-3
d_gene: NA
CDR3nt: TGTGCCACCAGTGATTCAGTAACGGATACGCAGTATTTT
CDR3aa: CATSDSVTDTQYF

v_gene: TRBV25-1
abundance: NA
j_gene: TRBJ2-5
d_gene: NA
CDR3nt: TGTGCCAGCAGTGCAGCCGGGGGCGGGCGCGAGACCCAGTACTTC
CDR3aa: CASSAAGGGRETQYF

v_gene: TRBV29-1
abundance: NA
j_gene: TRBJ2-5
d_gene: TRBD1
CDR3nt: TGCAGCGTCCAGGCCGGGACAGGGGTGACCCAGTACTTC
CDR3aa: CSVQAGTGVTQYF

v_gene: TRBV19
abundance: medium-sized
j_gene: TRBJ2-7
d_gene: NA
CDR3nt: TGTGCCAGTAGTATGGGAGGGGGGACAACCTACGAGCAGTACTTC
CDR3aa: CASSMGGGTTYEQYF

v_gene: TRBV2
abundance: NA
j_gene: TRBJ1-5
d_gene: TRBD1
CDR3nt: TGTGCCAGCAGATCAAGTACAGGGGGGGATCAGCCCCAGCACTTT
CDR3aa: CASRSSTGGDQPQHF

v_gene: TRBV15
abundance: few
j_gene: TRBJ1-6
d_gene: NA
CDR3nt: TGTGCCACCAGCGGGGACGGCCTTCGGGGCTCACCCCTCCACTTT
CDR3aa: CATSGDGLRGSPLHF

v_gene: TRBV29-1
abundance: NA
j_gene: TRBJ2-7
d_gene: TRBD1
CDR3nt: TGCAGCGTTAGGACAGGGGGCCACGAGCAGTACTTC
CDR3aa: CSVRTGGHEQYF

v_gene: TRBV4-3
abundance: many
j_gene: TRBJ2-7
d_gene: TRBD2
CDR3nt: TGCGCCAGCAGCTCCGGACTAGCGGACCACTCCTACGAGCAGTACTTC
CDR3aa: CASSSGLADHSYEQYF

v_gene: TRBV19
abundance: NA
j_gene: TRBJ2-3
d_gene: NA
CDR3nt: TGTGCCAGTAGTATAGGGGGGGCAGATACGCAGTATTTT
CDR3aa: CASSIGGADTQYF

v_gene: TRBV9
abundance: NA
j_gene: TRBJ1-5
d_gene: NA
CDR3nt: TGTGCCAGCAGCGTAGGAGGGGCGGCAAATCAGCCCCAGCATTTT
CDR3aa: CASSVGGAANQPQHF

v_gene: TRBV9
abundance: NA
j_gene: TRBJ1-2
d_gene: NA
CDR3nt: TGTGCCAGCAGCGCCGATGGGGGGGGCTCCACCTTC
CDR3aa: CASSADGGGSTF

v_gene: TRBV19
abundance: NA
j_gene: TRBJ2-5
d_gene: NA
CDR3nt: TGTGCCAGTAGATCCCCGGGACCCCGGCAAGAGACCCAGTACTTC
CDR3aa: CASRSPGPRQETQYF

v_gene: TRBV19
abundance: NA
j_gene: TRBJ1-6
d_gene: NA
CDR3nt: TGTGCCAGTAGTAGTGGGCAAGAAAATTCACCCCTCCACTTT
CDR3aa: CASSSGQENSPLHF

v_gene: TRBV24-1
abundance: NA
j_gene: TRBJ2-7
d_gene: TRBD2
CDR3nt: TGTGCCACCAGTGCCGGAACAGCGGGAACCTACGAGCAGTACTTC
CDR3aa: CATSAGTAGTYEQYF

v_gene: TRBV3-1
abundance: many
j_gene: TRBJ1-5
d_gene: NA
CDR3nt: TGTGCCAGCAGCCAAGGTGCGAAGGGAGATCAGCCCCAGCATTTT
CDR3aa: CASSQGAKGDQPQHF

v_gene: TRBV2
abundance: NA
j_gene: TRBJ2-7
d_gene: NA
CDR3nt: TGTGCCAGCAGAGGAGATGGGACCTACTACGAGCAGTACTTC
CDR3aa: CASRGDGTYYEQYF

v_gene: TRBV24-1
abundance: NA
j_gene: TRBJ1-2
d_gene: NA
CDR3nt: TGTGCCACCAGTCCCACGGGGGCACGTATCAGTGGCTACACCTTC
CDR3aa: CATSPTGARISGYTF

v_gene: TRBV2
abundance: NA
j_gene: TRBJ1-2
d_gene: NA
CDR3nt: TGTGCCAGCGATCAGGACTATGGCTACACCTTC
CDR3aa: CASDQDYGYTF

v_gene: TRBV11-1
abundance: NA
j_gene: TRBJ2-3
d_gene: TRBD2
CDR3nt: TGTGCCAGCAGCCTCGGCCAGACTAGCGGGGGCCGGGGAGATACGCAGTATTTT
CDR3aa: CASSLGQTSGGRGDTQYF

v_gene: TRBV6-1
abundance: NA
j_gene: TRBJ1-2
d_gene: NA
CDR3nt: TGTGCCAGCAGTGGGTATACAGGGCTTAACTATGGCTACACCTTC
CDR3aa: CASSGYTGLNYGYTF